A single sample is the source of the 28 T cell receptor beta chains below, sequenced in a study of regulatory T cells in long-lasting Graves disease. Building the TCR beta libraries relied on iRepertoire HTBI primers, and CDR3 regions underwent Arm-PCR. MiXCR was run by TCRdb on the multiplex PCR reads, yielding one entry per CDR3 protein. The sample has roughly 500,000 distinct CDR3 sequences; 20% to 25% are singletons. Specified time point: persistent/refractory GD, antithyroid drugs over 5 years with positive TRAb. Extracted PBMC RNA gave rise to the TCR library. Sample: peripheral blood mononuclear cells (PBMCs), taken when the disease was refractory, from a patient treated with antithyroid drugs. The receptor set was obtained from a female donor with Graves disease.

The table lists this clonotype with a few counts. The chain is built from TRBV25-1 and TRBJ1-2; D perhaps matches TRBD1 (6 bases). With 7 bases removed from V and 8 bases from J, the gap between germline ends came to 14 bases. Germline CDR1 is MGHDK and CDR2 is SYGVNS. The CDR3 covers 12 residues. In nucleotides, the CDR3 is TGTGCCAGCACCGCAGGGGTCGGGGGCTACACCTTC. This translates into CASTAGVGGYTF.

The sample holds a few counts of this clonotype. The rearrangement joins TRBV7-9 to TRBJ2-5; the match to TRBD2 covers 11 bases. With 1 base clipped from V and 1 base from J, the junction kept 2 bases outside the gene matches. The CDR3 covers 16 residues. The germline V gene has CDR1 SEHNR and CDR2 FQNEAQ (reference sequence). The chain's CDR3 is CASSLGLAGTQETQYF. As DNA, the CDR3 is TGTGCCAGCAGCTTAGGACTAGCGGGAACCCAAGAGACCCAGTACTTC.

This clonotype was detected many times. V is TRBV2 and J is TRBJ2-4; either TRBD1 or TRBD2 may fit D (6 bases each). Germline CDR1 is SNHLY and CDR2 is FYNNEI. This CDR3 comprises 14 residues. Trimming cost V 1 base and J 6 bases, with 10 bases left between them. The CDR3 sequence: CASSEEGGRNIQYF. CDR3 DNA sequence: TGTGCCAGCAGTGAAGAGGGGGGTCGAAACATTCAGTACTTC.

The rearrangement joins TRBV10-3 to TRBJ2-7; TRBD2 is a possible D gene (6 bases). V was shortened by 3 bases and J by 4 bases, with 13 bases between the two germline ends. Per the germline V gene, CDR1 is ENHRY and CDR2 is SYGVKD. This CDR3 is built from 14 residues. CDR3 sequence: CAISDGSGHYEQYF. The CDR3 nucleotides are TGTGCCATCAGTGACGGTAGCGGCCATTACGAGCAGTACTTC.

This clonotype has a count of ten or more. V gene TRBV7-9 combines with J gene TRBJ1-5; D gene ambiguous. Deletions cut 1 base from V and 3 bases from J, with 4 bases between. Germline CDR1 is SEHNR and CDR2 is FQNEAQ (reference sequence). The CDR3 has 13 amino acids. The CDR3 loop is CASSLGHNQPQHF. As DNA, the CDR3 is TGTGCCAGCAGCTTAGGACACAATCAGCCCCAGCATTTT.

This clonotype was counted many times. The chain is built from TRBV12-3 or TRBV12-4 and TRBJ1-1; D ambiguous. The CDR3 loop spans 14 amino acids. Trimming removed 6 bases from V and 1 base from J, with 12 bases in between. The CDR3 DNA sequence: TGTGCCAGCAGGGCAGCTCAGGCGAACACTGAAGCTTTCTTT. It specifies CASRAAQANTEAFF.

On this clonotype: A much larger clonotype is one base distant, so this may be a read error. The chain recombines TRBV5-5 with TRBJ2-5, with D maybe TRBD1 (6 bases). Germline V gene sequence: CDR1 SGHKS, CDR2 YYEKEE (reference sequence). CDR3 length: 15 residues. Here the CDR3 DNA reads TGTGCCAGCAGCTTTGGGCAGGGGCGGCAAGAGGCCCAGTACTTC. Translating it yields CASSFGQGRQEAQYF. Variable domain in full (rest from reference TRBV5-5 and TRBJ2-5): DAGVTQSPTHLIKTRGQQVTLRCSPISGHKSVSWYQQVLGQGPQFIFQYYEKEERGRGNFPDRFSARQFPNYSSELNVNALLLGDSALYLCASSFGQGRQEAQYFGPGTRLLVL.

The V call is TRBV28, the J call TRBJ2-7; D might be TRBD2 (5 bases). This CDR3 has 13 residues. Germline V lookup: CDR1 MDHEN, CDR2 SYDVKM. The ends were cut back, 7 bases at V and 3 bases at J, with 13 bases in the middle. This chain's CDR3 is CASTLEGSYEQYF. CDR3 DNA sequence: TGTGCCAGCACCCTTGAGGGAAGCTACGAGCAGTACTTC. Drawing the rest from reference TRBV28 and TRBJ2-7, the complete variable domain is DVKVTQSSRYLVKRTGEKVFLECVQDMDHENMFWYRQDPGLGLRLIYFSYDVKMKEKGDIPEGYSVSREKKERFSLILESASTNQTSMYLCASTLEGSYEQYFGPGTRLTVT.

This clonotype was counted at least ten times. This rearrangement joins TRBV7-2 to TRBJ2-5; no clear D gene. CDR1 SGHTA and CDR2 FQGNSA come from the germline V gene. The CDR3 length is 12 residues. The V gene lost 3 bases and the J gene lost 5 bases, with 7 bases spanning the gap. CDR3 sequence reads: CASSFLRETQYF. The CDR3 DNA is TGTGCCAGCAGCTTTCTTAGGGAGACCCAGTACTTC.

The chain joins TRBV27 to TRBJ1-4; perhaps TRBD1 as D (5 bases). This CDR3 spans 13 amino acids. CDR1 is MNHEY and CDR2 is SMNVEV in the germline V gene (reference sequence). With 3 bases removed from V and 7 bases from J, the gap between germline ends came to 9 bases. The CDR3 here is CASSFGAAEKLFF. The CDR3 coding sequence is TGTGCCAGCAGTTTTGGGGCAGCTGAAAAACTGTTTTTT. The full variable domain, its missing parts supplied by reference TRBV27 and TRBJ1-4, is EAQVTQNPRYLITVTGKKLTVTCSQNMNHEYMSWYRQDPGLGLRQIYYSMNVEVTDKGDVPEGYKVSRKEKRNFPLILESPSPNQTSLYFCASSFGAAEKLFFGSGTQLSVL.

This clonotype was detected a few times. The V gene is TRBV3-1, the J gene TRBJ1-2, with 7 positions matching TRBD1. The CDR3 sequence is 15 residues long. The J segment lost 5 bases and the V segment lost 4 bases, leaving 10 bases of the junction unmatched. The V gene's germline CDR1 is LGHDT and CDR2 YNNKEL (reference sequence). The CDR3 spells CASSRGRDSSYGYTF. The CDR3 bases are TGTGCCAGCAGCCGCGGCCGGGACAGCAGTTATGGCTACACCTTC.

The genes are TRBV6-1 and TRBJ2-7; TRBD2 aligns across 8 bases. The CDR3 extends over 14 amino acids. V trimming: 7 bases; J trimming: 2 bases; junction bases outside the gene matches: 7. CDR1 is MNHNS and CDR2 is SASEGT in the germline V gene. CDR3 DNA: TGTGCCAGCACTCGGGGGGGGAATACCTACGAGCAGTACTTC. Protein sequence: CASTRGGNTYEQYF.

About this clonotype itself: This may stem from a read error, because a much larger clone lies one nucleotide away. No conserved phenylalanine or tryptophan is present at the end of the CDR3, so a read error is the likely explanation. The chain employs TRBV12-3 or TRBV12-4 and TRBJ2-5, with D possibly matching TRBD2 (7 bases). This CDR3 is 15 amino acids long. V was shortened by 3 bases and J by 4 bases, with 15 bases between the two germline ends. The CDR3 here is CASSFRGGLGETQYL. The CDR3 DNA sequence: TGTGCCAGCAGTTTTAGGGGGGGCTTGGGAGAGACCCAGTACCTC.

This clonotype was counted between two and nine times. The chain employs TRBV14 and TRBJ2-2; the D gene is possibly TRBD2 (6 bases). The CDR3 length is 17 residues. The V end lost 0 bases, the J end lost 1 base, and 12 bases lay between the germline ends. Per germline, CDR1 SGHDN and CDR2 FVKESK. The CDR3 DNA is TGTGCCAGCAGCCAAGATCGACGGAGGGGGAACACCGGGGAGCTGTTTTTT. Protein: CASSQDRRRGNTGELFF.

The chain carries TRBV12-3 or TRBV12-4 and TRBJ2-2; 8 bases are shared with TRBD1. The CDR3 is made up of 16 amino acids. The V gene end was trimmed by 2 bases and the J gene end by 4 bases; junction bases not matched to a gene: 6. CDR3 nucleotide sequence: TGTGCCAGCAGTTTAAGTCAGGGGGCCGGCACCGGGGAGCTGTTTTTT. This encodes CASSLSQGAGTGELFF.

This clonotype has a handful of counts. This chain uses TRBV29-1 with TRBJ1-1; D possibly corresponds to TRBD1 (5 bases). The CDR3 has 14 residues. Per germline, CDR1 SQVTM and CDR2 ANQGSEA. V was pared by 4 bases and J by 1 base, with 13 bases between. The CDR3 here is CSVGKWTKNTEAFF. CDR3 nucleotides: TGCAGCGTTGGGAAGTGGACAAAGAACACTGAAGCTTTCTTT.

This clonotype occurred a few times. The chain has TRBV19 and TRBJ2-7; no definite D call. Germline V gene sequence: CDR1 LNHDA, CDR2 SQIVND (reference sequence). The CDR3 consists of 15 residues. V lost 0 bases to trimming and J lost 3 bases, with 12 bases between them. CDR3 nucleotides: TGTGCCAGTAGTATAGATACGACTGGAAACTACGAGCAGTACTTC. Amino acid sequence: CASSIDTTGNYEQYF.

This chain links TRBV7-8 with TRBJ1-5; 9 bases fit TRBD1. Trimming took 5 bases from V and 2 from J; bases not matched to a gene: 10. Germline V CDR1 and CDR2: SGHVS, FQNEAQ. The CDR3 contains 17 residues. The CDR3 nucleotides read TGTGCCAGCAGCCCCCGGACAGGGGCCGGGGGCAATCAGCCCCAGCATTTT. Its protein is CASSPRTGAGGNQPQHF. The full variable domain, with the rest looked up from reference TRBV7-8 and TRBJ1-5, is GAGVSQSPRYKVAKRGQDVALRCDPISGHVSLFWYQQALGQGPEFLTYFQNEAQLDKSGLPSDRFFAERPEGSVSTLKIQRTQQEDSAVYLCASSPRTGAGGNQPQHFGDGTRLSIL.

V gene TRBV5-1 combines with J gene TRBJ1-2; D not resolved. The CDR3 spans 15 residues. Germline assignment: CDR1 SGHRS and CDR2 YFSETQ. V dropped 4 bases and J dropped 3 bases, with 16 bases sitting between them. The CDR3 DNA reads as TGCGCCAGCAGCATACACAGACCTCTCGACTATGGCTACACCTTC. It encodes CASSIHRPLDYGYTF. Supplemented by reference TRBV5-1 and TRBJ1-2, the full variable domain reads KAGVTQTPRYLIKTRGQQVTLSCSPISGHRSVSWYQQTPGQGLQFLFEYFSETQRNKGNFPGRFSGRQFSNSRSEMNVSTLELGDSALYLCASSIHRPLDYGYTFGSGTRLTVV.

This clonotype was observed at least ten times. The chain combines TRBV12-3 or TRBV12-4 with TRBJ1-3; D is perhaps TRBD1 (5 bases). V was trimmed by 2 bases and J by 0 bases, leaving 17 bases between them. This CDR3 spans 18 amino acids. The CDR3 sequence: CASSLRGYRQASGNTIYF. CDR3 bases: TGTGCCAGCAGTTTAAGGGGTTACAGGCAAGCCTCTGGAAACACCATATATTTT.

Comments on this clonotype: Given a much more abundant clone one base away, this may be a read error. This chain links TRBV30 with TRBJ1-2; TRBD1 agrees at 7 bases. Trimming at V came to 3 bases and at J to 9 bases, leaving 10 bases not matched to a gene. The CDR3 consists of 13 residues. CDR1 and CDR2 (germline): GTSNPN, SVGIG (reference sequence). Here the CDR3 reads CAWSLTGRVSYTF. DNA of the CDR3: TGTGCCTGGAGCCTGACAGGGAGAGTTAGCTACACCTTC.

This clonotype was counted many times. The J gene is TRBJ1-6, the V gene TRBV2; possibly TRBD1 for D (5 bases). Trimming pared 8 bases from V and 8 bases from J, leaving 13 bases between. CDR3 length: 13 amino acids. The germline gives CDR1 SNHLY, CDR2 FYNNEI. In DNA form, the CDR3 reads TGTGCCAGCTCAGGGTGGGGCGATTCACCCCTCCACTTT. Translating gives CASSGWGDSPLHF.

This clonotype appeared many times. The V and J genes are TRBV12-3 or TRBV12-4 and TRBJ1-1, with D uncertain. The CDR3 is 13 residues long. The V gene lost 6 bases and the J gene lost 6 bases, with 14 bases spanning the gap. The CDR3 DNA is TGTGCCAGCAGCCTAGGGCCAGAACCTGAAGCTTTCTTT. Residues: CASSLGPEPEAFF.

As concerns this clonotype: A much larger clone lies one base from this, so it may be a read error. The V call is TRBV20-1, the J call TRBJ1-5; 8 nucleotides match TRBD1. This CDR3 is built from 15 residues. The V and J ends lost 8 bases and 7 bases, in that order; junction bases with no gene match: 16. The germline gives CDR1 DFQATT, CDR2 SNEGSKA (reference sequence). For the CDR3, the DNA is TGCAGTCCTACCCGACAGGGGCCAGGGGGGCAGCCCCAGCATTTT. Its translation is CSPTRQGPGGQPQHF.

This clonotype was seen a few times. The V call is TRBV20-1, the J call TRBJ1-5, with unresolved D. V lost 3 bases to trimming and J lost 1 base, with 7 bases between them. Germline loops: CDR1 DFQATT, CDR2 SNEGSKA (reference sequence). This CDR3 is built from 13 residues. CDR3 region: CSARVRSNQPQHF. The CDR3, as DNA: TGCAGTGCTAGGGTCCGCAGCAATCAGCCCCAGCATTTT.

In this sample, this clonotype turned up many times. This rearrangement joins TRBV28 to TRBJ1-1; D gene ambiguous. V dropped 7 bases and J dropped 4 bases, with 13 bases sitting between them. CDR3 length: 13 amino acids. Germline CDR1 and CDR2: MDHEN and SYDVKM. CDR3 residues: CASTNTRGTEAFF. The CDR3 nucleotides read TGTGCCAGCACCAACACCCGGGGCACTGAAGCTTTCTTT.

This clonotype has only a few counts. The V call is TRBV7-2, the J call TRBJ2-3; D is unresolved. CDR1 and CDR2 (germline): SGHTA, FQGNSA. V was pared by 3 bases and J by 6 bases, with 10 bases between. This CDR3 has 13 residues. CDR3 region: CASSFEFEDTQYF. As DNA, the CDR3 is TGTGCCAGCAGCTTTGAGTTTGAGGATACGCAGTATTTT.

The chain employs TRBV7-9 and TRBJ2-7, with a tentative D call TRBD2 (7 bases). Germline CDR1 is SEHNR and CDR2 is FQNEAQ (reference sequence). The CDR3 loop spans 15 amino acids. V was cut by 5 bases and J by 0 bases, with 14 bases left in between. The CDR3 region has the DNA TGTGCCAGCAGCGAACAAGGGGGGGACTCCTACGAGCAGTACTTC. Translated: CASSEQGGDSYEQYF.